The sample holds a few counts of the clone carrying this TCR beta chain. Antigen: not known. The sample comes from a study of early T cells in non-severe SARS-CoV-2 infection. As for the study in general: The study sequenced bulk RNA from unsorted whole blood, with chains unpaired.

Study observations and caveats: Private and CD4 specificities were missed by VDJdb matching, which favored anti-spike CD8 responses.

Attachment of unique molecular identifiers was made to individual cDNA molecules. Using its own MiXCR run on the 5' RACE reads, TCRdb lists one record per CDR3 protein. The profile shows 40,000 to 60,000 distinct CDR3 sequences, around 6% of them singletons. CDR1 SGHRS and CDR2 YFSETQ come from the germline V gene. J gave up 2 bases and V 2 bases, and 5 bases lay outside the gene matches. The CDR3 has 15 residues. The sample in question was whole blood, obtained at baseline. The V and J genes are TRBV5-1 and TRBJ2-3; 7 bases match TRBD1. The receptor comes from an adult who was a healthcare worker with PCR-confirmed SARS-CoV-2 infection or an uninfected control (not recorded which). CDR3 in amino acids: CASSFLQGTTDTQYF. CDR3 nucleotide sequence: TGCGCCAGCAGCTTCCTACAGGGGACCACAGATACGCAGTATTTT.